The 4 T cell receptor beta chains below come from one sample, sequenced in a study of cytomegalovirus exposure and HLA in healthy donors. The PCR was carried out with 60 Vbeta primers and 13 Jbeta primers. Clones were sequenced by immunoSEQ multiplex PCR, and TCRdb holds only the in-frame ones, with some missing. The sample includes some 150,000 clones, 60% to 80% of them seen just once. The sequencing input was PBMCs. Every receptor here comes from a female donor in good health and CMV-seronegative.

The chain joins TRBV5-1 to TRBJ2-7, with D perhaps TRBD2 (7 bases). Deletions cut 0 bases from V and 2 bases from J, with 15 bases between. The CDR3 has 16 amino acids. CDR1 SGHRS and CDR2 YFSETQ come from the germline V gene. In DNA, the CDR3 is TGCGCCAGCAGCTTGGAGGGGGGGGGACTCCCCTACGAGCAGTACTTC. This sequence encodes CASSLEGGGLPYEQYF.

This chain links TRBV11-3 with TRBJ1-1; D is ambiguous. This CDR3 is built from 12 residues. Between the trimmed V and J ends, which lost 2 bases and 3 bases, there was a span of 4 bases. CDR1 is SGHNT and CDR2 is YENEEA in the germline V gene. For the CDR3, the DNA is TGTGCCAGCAGCTTAACGGACACTGAAGCTTTCTTT. Translated, it gives CASSLTDTEAFF.

The chain uses TRBV6-1 and TRBJ1-2; D is possibly TRBD1 (5 bases). Germline V gene data show CDR1 as MNHNS and CDR2 as SASEGT. Trimming cost V 3 bases and J 0 bases, with 5 bases left between them. The CDR3 loop spans 13 amino acids. The CDR3 nucleotides read TGTGCCAGCAGTGAGGACACTAACTATGGCTACACCTTC. Amino acids: CASSEDTNYGYTF.

The genes are TRBV30 and TRBJ1-2; D uncertain. CDR3 size: 11 residues. CDR1 and CDR2 from the germline V gene are GTSNPN and SVGIG (reference sequence). The V end lost 1 base, the J end lost 8 bases, and 8 bases lay between the germline ends. DNA for the CDR3: TGTGCCTGGAGTGGGAGTGGAGGCTACACCTTC. This translates into CAWSGSGGYTF.